These 10 T cell receptor beta chains originate from one sample sequenced in a study of T cell responses to AZD1222 COVID-19 vaccine. Produced via immunoSEQ multiplex PCR; TCRdb's table is partial and in-frame only. The sample holds roughly 75,000 clones, roughly 84% seen once. The sample consisted of peripheral blood, taken on day 0 of AZD1222 vaccination. These receptors were collected from an adult in good health.

The CDR3 loop reads CASRPSRVQFF. The DNA for the CDR3 is TGTGCCAGCAGACCGTCTCGAGTGCAGTTCTTC. The chain is built from TRBV6-5 and TRBJ2-1; the D is unclear. Trimming left V 6 bases short and J 12 bases short, with 12 bases between. This CDR3 contains 11 residues. Germline CDR1 and CDR2: MNHEY and SVGAGI.

The J gene is TRBJ2-5, the V gene TRBV7-2; 7 bases line up with TRBD2. V was pared by 2 bases and J by 3 bases, with 6 bases of the junction left unmatched. The germline V gene encodes CDR1 SGHTA and CDR2 FQGNSA. The CDR3 consists of 15 residues. The CDR3 nucleotides read TGTGCCAGCAGCTTATTCGCGGGGGAGGAAGAGACCCAGTACTTC. Translation: CASSLFAGEEETQYF.

The rearrangement links TRBV9 to TRBJ1-1; D ambiguous. Germline V gene sequence: CDR1 SGDLS, CDR2 YYNGEE. This CDR3 has 15 residues. Trimming cost V 0 bases and J 4 bases, with 13 bases left between them. This CDR3 reads CASSVGSPLSTEAFF. The CDR3 nucleotides are TGTGCCAGCAGCGTAGGGTCGCCCCTGAGCACTGAAGCTTTCTTT.

This chain's CDR3 is CASSLETANTGELFF. The DNA of the CDR3 is TGCGCCAGCAGCTTAGAGACAGCGAACACCGGGGAGCTGTTTTTT. The chain has TRBV5-1 and TRBJ2-2; tentative D call: TRBD1 (5 bases). The V gene lost 2 bases and the J gene lost 0 bases, with 8 bases spanning the gap. CDR1 SGHRS and CDR2 YFSETQ come from the germline V gene. The CDR3 is 15 amino acids.

The rearrangement joins TRBV7-3 to TRBJ2-6; tentative D call: TRBD1 (5 bases). V was pared by 4 bases and J by 0 bases, with 10 bases between. Germline assignment: CDR1 SGHTA and CDR2 FQGTGA. This CDR3 spans 16 amino acids. CDR3: CASSSAGRSGANVLTF. Here the CDR3 DNA reads TGTGCCAGCAGCTCCGCAGGGCGCTCTGGGGCCAACGTCCTGACTTTC. The whole variable domain, filled in from reference TRBV7-3 and TRBJ2-6, reads GAGVSQTPSNKVTEKGKYVELRCDPISGHTALYWYRQSLGQGPEFLIYFQGTGAADDSGLPNDRFFAVRPEGSVSTLKIQRTERGDSAVYLCASSSAGRSGANVLTFGAGSRLTVL.

The V call is TRBV4-1, the J call TRBJ2-7; a possible D gene is TRBD2 (6 bases). The CDR3 runs 14 residues. The V end was cut by 3 bases, the J end by 5 bases, with 14 bases between. Germline loops: CDR1 MGHRA, CDR2 YSYEKL. Here the CDR3 reads CASSQVEGRHEQYF. CDR3 coding DNA: TGCGCCAGCAGCCAGGTGGAGGGGAGGCACGAGCAGTACTTC.

This chain uses TRBV27 with TRBJ1-1; D is perhaps TRBD1 (5 bases). This CDR3 contains 14 residues. CDR1 is MNHEY and CDR2 is SMNVEV in the germline V gene (reference sequence). Trimming took 8 bases from V and 5 from J, leaving 18 bases between them. The DNA for the CDR3 is TGTGCCAGCGGGATTCCAGGGAGGAGAACTGAAGCTTTCTTT. It translates to CASGIPGRRTEAFF.

The V gene is TRBV30, the J gene TRBJ1-1; D not resolved. Trimming removed 4 bases from V and 6 bases from J, with 9 bases in between. Germline assignment: CDR1 GTSNPN and CDR2 SVGIG (reference sequence). The CDR3 totals 11 residues. DNA for the CDR3: TGTGCCTGGACTACTCAATCTGAAGCTTTCTTT. As protein: CAWTTQSEAFF. Drawing the rest from reference TRBV30 and TRBJ1-1, the complete variable domain is SQTIHQWPATLVQPVGSPLSLECTVEGTSNPNLYWYRQAAGRGLQLLFYSVGIGQISSEVPQNLSASRPQDRQFILSSKKLLLSDSGFYLCAWTTQSEAFFGQGTRLTVV.

The V call is TRBV6-2 or TRBV6-3, the J call TRBJ1-5; 11 nucleotides align to TRBD1. This CDR3 spans 14 amino acids. CDR1 is MNHEY and CDR2 is SVGEGT in the germline V gene. V lost 5 bases to trimming and J lost 7 bases; unmatched junction nucleotides: 4. The CDR3 sequence: CASSEDRGHQPQHF. CDR3 DNA sequence: TGTGCCAGCAGTGAGGACAGGGGGCACCAGCCCCAGCATTTT.

This chain uses TRBV7-3 with TRBJ2-6; a weak D match, TRBD2 (6 bases). Trimming cost V 0 bases and J 2 bases, with 14 bases left between them. The CDR3 has 18 amino acids. The germline gives CDR1 SGHTA, CDR2 FQGTGA. CDR3 loop: CASSLTVRAGTGANVLTF. Written as DNA, the CDR3 is TGTGCCAGCAGCTTAACGGTCCGTGCGGGGACTGGGGCCAACGTCCTGACTTTC.